Listed below are T cell receptor beta chains from one sample, sequenced in a study of CD8 T cells in Susac syndrome. Using its own MiXCR run on the immunoSEQ multiplex PCR reads, TCRdb lists one record per CDR3 protein. This sample has approximately 87,000 distinct CDR3 sequences; 95% to 97% occur once, and the top ten carry more than 0.35%. The sequenced sample consisted of CD8+ T cells from PBMCs. The source of these receptors is a human donor with Susac syndrome. Both conserved end residues are part of each CDR3. D genes are given only for firm matches. Not all rows give a size; the values are once, few, many and, for expanded clones, a class.

D gene	J gene	clone size	V gene	CDR3 protein	CDR3 DNA
TRBD1	TRBJ1-2	.	TRBV9	CASSAGDSPNYGYTF	TGTGCCAGCAGCGCCGGGGACAGCCCCAACTATGGCTACACCTTC
.	TRBJ2-1	.	TRBV29-1	CSVELRYNEQFF	TGCAGCGTCGAACTAAGGTACAATGAGCAGTTCTTC
TRBD2	TRBJ2-1	.	TRBV7-9	CASSFYPGGPDEQFF	TGTGCCAGCAGCTTTTACCCGGGAGGGCCCGATGAGCAGTTCTTC
TRBD1	TRBJ2-1	.	TRBV29-1	CSVDGTQVRDRLYNEQFF	TGCAGCGTTGACGGAACCCAGGTGCGGGACAGGCTGTACAATGAGCAGTTCTTC
.	TRBJ2-7	.	TRBV12-3/TRBV12-4	CASSLFMGLRHYEQYF	TGTGCCAGCAGTTTATTTATGGGGTTGAGGCACTACGAGCAGTACTTC
.	TRBJ2-7	.	TRBV20-1	CSAPGRAAASYEQYF	TGCAGTGCCCCCGGTAGGGCCGCGGCGTCGTACGAGCAGTACTTC
.	TRBJ1-4	.	TRBV29-1	CSAIMRANEKLFF	TGCAGCGCGATCATGAGGGCGAATGAAAAACTGTTTTTT
.	TRBJ1-1	.	TRBV29-1	CSVGRDTEAFF	TGCAGCGTTGGGAGGGACACTGAAGCTTTCTTT
TRBD1	TRBJ1-2	.	TRBV7-9	CASSADGTGLYGYTF	TGTGCCAGCAGCGCAGACGGGACAGGCCTCTATGGCTACACCTTC
.	TRBJ2-3	.	TRBV9	CASSALVTDTQYF	TGTGCCAGCAGCGCCCTGGTGACAGATACGCAGTATTTT
TRBD2	TRBJ2-3	.	TRBV7-9	CATLPQQRGSTDTQYF	TGTGCCACGCTTCCCCAACAGCGGGGAAGCACAGATACGCAGTATTTT
TRBD2	TRBJ2-1	.	TRBV29-1	CSVGREGRYNEQFF	TGCAGCGTTGGGCGGGAGGGTAGGTACAATGAGCAGTTCTTC
TRBD2	TRBJ2-1	.	TRBV10-3	CAISGRLAGHRSDEQFF	TGTGCCATCAGTGGGAGACTAGCGGGTCACCGTTCCGATGAGCAGTTCTTC
TRBD1	TRBJ2-7	.	TRBV11-2	CASSWSRDRVSSYEQYF	TGTGCCAGCAGCTGGTCCCGGGACAGGGTTAGCTCCTACGAGCAGTACTTC
TRBD2	TRBJ2-7	once	TRBV19	CASSMGLASYEQYF	TGTGCCAGTAGTATGGGACTAGCGAGCTACGAGCAGTACTTC
.	TRBJ1-2	.	TRBV30	CAWRGPIQIYGYTF	TGTGCCTGGAGAGGACCCATTCAGATCTATGGCTACACCTTC
TRBD2	TRBJ2-7	.	TRBV19	CASSPTSGPTYEQYF	TGTGCCAGTAGTCCGACTAGCGGGCCAACCTACGAGCAGTACTTC
.	TRBJ1-1	.	TRBV19	CASTLAAAGNTEAFF	TGTGCCAGTACCCTCGCTGCGGCGGGAAACACTGAAGCTTTCTTT
.	TRBJ2-7	.	TRBV29-1	CSVTWGSGEQYF	TGCAGCGTTACGTGGGGGAGCGGCGAGCAGTACTTC
TRBD2	TRBJ2-1	.	TRBV27	CASSLRLLAPSSYNEQFF	TGTGCCAGCAGTCTAAGACTACTAGCGCCAAGCTCCTACAATGAGCAGTTCTTC
TRBD1	TRBJ1-2	.	TRBV7-2	CASSLEEGALAYGYTF	TGTGCCAGCAGCTTAGAGGAGGGGGCGCTGGCCTATGGCTACACCTTC
.	TRBJ2-5	.	TRBV7-9	CASSFWGLQFQETQYF	TGTGCCAGCAGCTTCTGGGGACTCCAGTTCCAAGAGACCCAGTACTTC
.	TRBJ2-1	.	TRBV20-1	CSAPDWYNEQFF	TGCAGTGCTCCAGACTGGTACAATGAGCAGTTCTTC